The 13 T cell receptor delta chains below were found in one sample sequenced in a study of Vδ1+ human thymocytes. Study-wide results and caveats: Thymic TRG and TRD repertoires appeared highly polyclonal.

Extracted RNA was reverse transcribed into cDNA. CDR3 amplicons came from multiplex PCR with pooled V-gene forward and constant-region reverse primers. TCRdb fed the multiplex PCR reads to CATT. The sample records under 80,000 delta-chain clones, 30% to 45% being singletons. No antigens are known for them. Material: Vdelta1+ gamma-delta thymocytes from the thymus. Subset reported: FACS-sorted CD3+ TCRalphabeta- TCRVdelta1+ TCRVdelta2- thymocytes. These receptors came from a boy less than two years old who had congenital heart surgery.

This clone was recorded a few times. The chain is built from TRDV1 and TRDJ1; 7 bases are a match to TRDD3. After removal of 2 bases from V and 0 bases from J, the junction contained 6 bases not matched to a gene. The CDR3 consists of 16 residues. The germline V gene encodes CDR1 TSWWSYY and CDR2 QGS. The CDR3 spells CALGEISGGYTDKLIF. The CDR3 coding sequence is TGTGCTCTTGGGGAAATCTCAGGGGGATACACCGATAAACTCATCTTT.

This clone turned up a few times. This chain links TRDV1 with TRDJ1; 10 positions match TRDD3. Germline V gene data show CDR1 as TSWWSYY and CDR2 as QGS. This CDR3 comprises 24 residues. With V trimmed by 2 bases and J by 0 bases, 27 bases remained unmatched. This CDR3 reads CALGESEPFSLRTTWGIHTDKLIF. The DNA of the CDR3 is TGTGCTCTTGGGGAATCGGAGCCTTTTTCCCTACGGACAACTTGGGGGATACACACCGATAAACTCATCTTT.

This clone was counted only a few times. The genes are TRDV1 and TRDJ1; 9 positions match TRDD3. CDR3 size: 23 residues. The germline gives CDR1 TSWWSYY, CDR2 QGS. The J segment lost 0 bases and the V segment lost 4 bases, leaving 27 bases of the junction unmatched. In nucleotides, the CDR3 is TGTGCTCTTGGGGGTTCTGAGGACTACTCTTCTGGGGATACGGGAGGGTACACCGATAAACTCATCTTT. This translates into CALGGSEDYSSGDTGGYTDKLIF.

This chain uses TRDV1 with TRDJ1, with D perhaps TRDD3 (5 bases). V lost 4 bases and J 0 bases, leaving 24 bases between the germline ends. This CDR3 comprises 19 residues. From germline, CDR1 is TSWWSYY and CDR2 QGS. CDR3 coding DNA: TGTGCTCTTGGGGTAGTTGCGGCATGGGGTCCATTGTACACCGATAAACTCATCTTT. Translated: CALGVVAAWGPLYTDKLIF.

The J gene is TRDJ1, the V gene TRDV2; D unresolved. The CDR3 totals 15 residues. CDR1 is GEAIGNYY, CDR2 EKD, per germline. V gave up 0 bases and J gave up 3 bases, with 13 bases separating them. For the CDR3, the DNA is TGTGCCTGTGACACCGCGGTAATAATTGCCGATAAACTCATCTTT. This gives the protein CACDTAVIIADKLIF.

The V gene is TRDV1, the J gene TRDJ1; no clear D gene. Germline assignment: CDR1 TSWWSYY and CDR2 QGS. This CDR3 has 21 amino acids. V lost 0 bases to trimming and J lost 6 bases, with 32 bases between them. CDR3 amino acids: CALGELPWPIPYPPVVYKLIF. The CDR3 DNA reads TGTGCTCTTGGGGAACTACCCTGGCCTATCCCGTACCCCCCTGTTGTCTATAAACTCATCTTT.

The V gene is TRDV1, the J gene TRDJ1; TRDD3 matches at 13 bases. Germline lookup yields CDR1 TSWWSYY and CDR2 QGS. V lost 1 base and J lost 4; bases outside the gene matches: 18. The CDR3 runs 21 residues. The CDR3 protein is CALGEPHSGYWGIRENDKLIF. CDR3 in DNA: TGTGCTCTTGGGGAACCACATTCGGGCTACTGGGGGATACGGGAGAACGATAAACTCATCTTT.

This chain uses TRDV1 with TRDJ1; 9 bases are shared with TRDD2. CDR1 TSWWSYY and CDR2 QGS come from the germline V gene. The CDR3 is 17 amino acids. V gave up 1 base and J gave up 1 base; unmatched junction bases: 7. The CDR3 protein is CALGEPFLRLCTDKLIF. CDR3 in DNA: TGTGCTCTTGGGGAACCCTTCCTACGACTCTGCACCGATAAACTCATCTTT.

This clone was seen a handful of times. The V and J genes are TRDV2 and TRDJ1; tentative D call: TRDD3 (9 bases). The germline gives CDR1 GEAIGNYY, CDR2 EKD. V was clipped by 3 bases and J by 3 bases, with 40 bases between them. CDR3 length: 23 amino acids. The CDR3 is CACDSTGPPVYFLLGDAPDKLIF. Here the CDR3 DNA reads TGTGCCTGTGACTCAACTGGCCCTCCCGTCTACTTCCTACTGGGGGACGCCCCCGATAAACTCATCTTT.

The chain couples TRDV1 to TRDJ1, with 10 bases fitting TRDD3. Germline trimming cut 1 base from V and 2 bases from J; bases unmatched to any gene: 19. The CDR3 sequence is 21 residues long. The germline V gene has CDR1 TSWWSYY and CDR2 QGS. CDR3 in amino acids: CALGERTILEWGILGTDKLIF. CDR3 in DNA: TGTGCTCTTGGGGAACGCACTATCCTAGAATGGGGGATACTGGGGACCGATAAACTCATCTTT.

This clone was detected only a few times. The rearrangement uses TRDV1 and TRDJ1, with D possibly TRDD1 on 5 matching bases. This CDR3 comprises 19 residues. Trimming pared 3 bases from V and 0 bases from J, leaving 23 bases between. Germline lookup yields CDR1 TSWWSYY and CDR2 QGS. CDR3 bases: TGTGCTCTTGGGGACTGGCAAACGTCTACAGATAGTTACACCGATAAACTCATCTTT. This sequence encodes CALGDWQTSTDSYTDKLIF.

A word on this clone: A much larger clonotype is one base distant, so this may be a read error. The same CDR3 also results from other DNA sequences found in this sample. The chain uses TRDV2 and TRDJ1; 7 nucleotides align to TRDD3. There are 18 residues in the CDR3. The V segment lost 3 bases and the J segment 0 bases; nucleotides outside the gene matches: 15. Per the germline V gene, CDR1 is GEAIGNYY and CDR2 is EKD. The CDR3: CACDPSTGDQHYTDKLIF. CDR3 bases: TGTGCCTGTGACCCCTCGACTGGGGATCAACATTACACCGATAAACTCATCTTT.

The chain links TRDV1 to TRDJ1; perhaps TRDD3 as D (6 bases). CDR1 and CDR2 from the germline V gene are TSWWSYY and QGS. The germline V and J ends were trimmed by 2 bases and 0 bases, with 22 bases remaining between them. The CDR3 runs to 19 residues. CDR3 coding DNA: TGTGCTCTTGGGGAAATACGGGTACTGGGTGCGGGAGACACCGATAAACTCATCTTT. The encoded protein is CALGEIRVLGAGDTDKLIF.